These 15 T cell receptor beta chains were all obtained from the same sample, sequenced in a study of CD8+CD57+ T cells in acquired aplastic anemia. TCR beta VDJ and CDR3 profiles were obtained from a genomic DNA template. TCRdb itself ran the reads through MiXCR, one entry per CDR3 protein. The table records under 200,000 distinct CDR3 sequences, under 55% of them present only once. Patients sequenced had flow cytometry evidence of CD8+CD57+ cell expansion. Sequenced sample: sorted CD4+, CD8+, or CD8+CD57+ T cells (not recorded which) from PBMCs. The origin of the receptors is a human donor with aplastic anemia.

The V call is TRBV2, the J call TRBJ2-1; D ambiguous. CDR3 length equals 12 residues. Germline V gene sequence: CDR1 SNHLY, CDR2 FYNNEI. Trimming cost V 2 bases and J 9 bases, with 8 bases left between them. The CDR3 reads CASSEIAGEQFF. Here the CDR3 DNA reads TGTGCCAGCAGTGAAATTGCAGGTGAGCAGTTCTTC.

CDR3 in amino acids: CASRSDSGTYEQYF. In DNA, the CDR3 is TGTGCCAGCAGATCGGACAGCGGGACCTACGAGCAGTACTTC. The rearrangement uses TRBV12-3 or TRBV12-4 and TRBJ2-7, with a tentative D call TRBD2 (7 bases). The CDR3 runs to 14 residues. V was clipped by 6 bases and J by 2 bases, with 14 bases between them.

V and J are TRBV5-1 and TRBJ2-1; D uncertain. The V end was cut by 2 bases, the J end by 6 bases, with 9 bases between. Germline values: CDR1 SGHRS, CDR2 YFSETQ. The CDR3 is 13 amino acids. CDR3 amino acids: CASSFPELNEQFF. CDR3 coding DNA: TGCGCCAGCAGCTTCCCGGAGCTCAATGAGCAGTTCTTC. Complete variable domain (other parts from reference TRBV5-1 and TRBJ2-1): KAGVTQTPRYLIKTRGQQVTLSCSPISGHRSVSWYQQTPGQGLQFLFEYFSETQRNKGNFPGRFSGRQFSNSRSEMNVSTLELGDSALYLCASSFPELNEQFFGPGTRLTVL.

This chain links TRBV29-1 with TRBJ2-5, with a possible D match to TRBD1 (6 bases). There are 12 residues in the CDR3. The germline gives CDR1 SQVTM, CDR2 ANQGSEA. The V end lost 4 bases, the J end lost 2 bases, and 8 bases lay between the germline ends. In DNA form, the CDR3 reads TGCAGCGTTGGGACAGTACAAGAGACCCAGTACTTC. This gives the protein CSVGTVQETQYF.

The chain employs TRBV9 and TRBJ1-6; 7 bases are shared with TRBD1. The CDR3 has 17 residues. Germline assignment: CDR1 SGDLS and CDR2 YYNGEE. J lost 0 bases, V lost 0 bases, and 3 bases had no gene match. CDR3 sequence: CASSVAQGSSYNSPLHF. DNA for the CDR3: TGTGCCAGCAGCGTAGCACAGGGGAGCTCCTATAATTCACCCCTCCACTTT.

This chain uses TRBV10-1 with TRBJ1-4; perhaps TRBD1 as D (5 bases). This CDR3 is built from 13 residues. CDR1 WNHNN and CDR2 SYGVQD come from the germline V gene (reference sequence). V dropped 2 bases and J dropped 6 bases, with 7 bases sitting between them. Here the CDR3 DNA reads TGCGCCAGCAGTGAGAGGGGCGATGAAAAACTGTTTTTT. Residues: CASSERGDEKLFF.

This clonotype was recorded at least ten times. J is TRBJ1-1 and V is TRBV3-1, with D maybe TRBD1 (6 bases). The V end was cut by 6 bases, the J end by 5 bases, with 13 bases between. The CDR3 loop spans 13 amino acids. In germline, CDR1 is LGHDT, CDR2 YNNKEL (reference sequence). The CDR3 DNA reads as TGTGCCAGCAGACAACAGGGCAGGACTGAAGCTTTCTTT. Translated: CASRQQGRTEAFF.

The V and J genes are TRBV15 and TRBJ2-1; TRBD2 aligns across 9 bases. This CDR3 has 14 residues. CDR1 is LNHNV and CDR2 is YYDKDF in the germline V gene (reference sequence). With V trimmed by 1 base and J by 11 bases, 6 bases remained unmatched. CDR3 sequence (DNA): TGTGCCACCAGCAGAGCCCGCGGGAGGGCACAGCAGTTCTTC. Its translation is CATSRARGRAQQFF.

This clonotype was seen at least ten times. CDR3 loop: CSARDPGYVNGYTF. The CDR3 DNA reads TGCAGTGCTAGAGATCCGGGATATGTCAACGGCTACACCTTC. V and J are TRBV20-1 and TRBJ1-2; the D is unclear. The V end was cut by 0 bases, the J end by 8 bases, with 16 bases between. CDR1 is DFQATT, CDR2 SNEGSKA, per germline (reference sequence). The CDR3 loop spans 14 amino acids.

J is TRBJ1-5 and V is TRBV2, with TRBD1 as a possible D gene (6 bases). The CDR3 is 14 residues long. Germline lookup yields CDR1 SNHLY and CDR2 FYNNEI. Deletions cut 6 bases from V and 6 bases from J, with 15 bases between. The CDR3 coding sequence is TGTGCCAGCAGCCCAGGGGTTCATAGTCAGCCCCAGCATTTT. Translated: CASSPGVHSQPQHF.

A note on this clonotype: The junction departs from the called germline gene at one end, perhaps through a read error. The chain employs TRBV29-1 and TRBJ2-5; D unresolved. The CDR3 extends over 13 amino acids. Looked up from germline, CDR1 is SQVTM and CDR2 is ANQGSEA. For the CDR3, the DNA is TGCAGCGTTGTGCCAGGATGGCAAGAGACCCGGTACTTC. This encodes CSVVPGWQETRYF.

This clonotype came up a few times. This chain uses TRBV6-1 with TRBJ2-3; tentatively, D is TRBD1 (5 bases). The germline CDR1 and CDR2 sequences are MNHNS and SASEGT. The germline V and J ends were trimmed by 6 bases and 6 bases, with 13 bases remaining between them. The CDR3 extends over 13 amino acids. CDR3 region: CASRGPLWDTQYF. In nucleotides, the CDR3 is TGTGCCAGCAGGGGGCCTTTATGGGATACGCAGTATTTT.

At least ten counts were recorded for this clonotype. This chain uses TRBV11-3 with TRBJ2-7; D gene ambiguous. Trimming took off 0 bases at V and 0 bases at J, with 9 bases between the two ends. The CDR3 has 15 amino acids. The germline CDR1 and CDR2 sequences are SGHNT and YENEEA. CDR3 amino acids: CASSLESPYSYEQYF. CDR3 DNA: TGTGCCAGCAGCTTAGAAAGCCCGTACTCCTACGAGCAGTACTTC.

The chain is built from TRBV29-1 and TRBJ1-1; TRBD1 is a possible D gene (5 bases). The CDR3 is 12 amino acids. The V end was cut by 5 bases, the J end by 0 bases, with 7 bases between. The germline V gene has CDR1 SQVTM and CDR2 ANQGSEA. In DNA, the CDR3 is TGCAGCGTTAGGGGCATGAACACTGAAGCTTTCTTT. Translation: CSVRGMNTEAFF.

This clonotype turned up a few times. The J gene is TRBJ2-1, the V gene TRBV6-1, with 8 nucleotides matching TRBD1. Per germline, CDR1 MNHNS and CDR2 SASEGT. Trimming at V came to 6 bases and at J to 0 bases, leaving 4 bases not matched to a gene. The CDR3 spans 15 residues. DNA of the CDR3: TGTGCCAGCAGAAGACAGGGGAGCTCCTACAATGAGCAGTTCTTC. Its protein product is CASRRQGSSYNEQFF.